The next 27 T cell receptor beta chains were all read from a single sample in a study of blood T cell repertoires in COVID-19. Profiling relied on immunoSEQ multiplex PCR, and the TCRdb table lists in-frame clones only, not all of them. The sample holds about 430,000 clones, nearly 90% seen once. The sample taken for sequencing was PBMCs or T cells enriched from blood (not recorded which). Every receptor here comes from a woman in her late teens or twenties who had been exposed to COVID-19.

V gene TRBV7-9 combines with J gene TRBJ2-5, with 7 bases fitting TRBD1. CDR1 and CDR2 (germline): SEHNR, FQNEAQ (reference sequence). Trimming at V came to 0 bases and at J to 3 bases, leaving 4 bases not matched to a gene. CDR3 size: 15 residues. CDR3 region: CASSLALQGKETQYF. CDR3 nucleotide sequence: TGTGCCAGCAGCTTAGCTTTACAGGGGAAAGAGACCCAGTACTTC.

This clone was counted only a few times. The chain is built from TRBV28 and TRBJ1-6; D is unclear. V lost 6 bases to trimming and J lost 0 bases, with 15 bases between them. Germline CDR1 and CDR2: MDHEN and SYDVKM. The CDR3 covers 17 residues. CDR3 bases: TGTGCCAGCAGATCTTATAGCGGGAGCTCCTATAATTCACCCCTCCACTTT. Translating gives CASRSYSGSSYNSPLHF.

This clone was seen a single time. The chain is built from TRBV28 and TRBJ2-5, with 9 bases lining up with TRBD2. This CDR3 is 13 amino acids long. Germline CDR1 MDHEN, CDR2 SYDVKM. Trimming cost V 9 bases and J 1 base; bases outside gene matches: 3. This chain's CDR3 is CASSGSIQETQYF. The CDR3 DNA follows: TGTGCCAGTAGCGGGAGCATCCAAGAGACCCAGTACTTC.

The gene calls are TRBV27 and TRBJ1-5; TRBD1 agrees at 8 bases. The V gene's germline CDR1 is MNHEY and CDR2 SMNVEV (reference sequence). V lost 0 bases and J lost 4; bases outside the gene matches: 5. The CDR3 contains 16 residues. The CDR3 DNA follows: TGTGCCAGCAGTTTATCGAGCCAGGGGGCAAATCAGCCCCAGCATTTT. Translating it yields CASSLSSQGANQPQHF.

V gene TRBV4-2 combines with J gene TRBJ1-3; D ambiguous. With 0 bases removed from V and 0 bases from J, the gap between germline ends came to 9 bases. The CDR3 loop spans 16 amino acids. In germline, CDR1 is LGHNA, CDR2 YNFKEQ. The CDR3 is CASSQDFRISGNTIYF. In nucleotides, the CDR3 is TGTGCCAGCAGCCAAGATTTCAGAATCTCTGGAAACACCATATATTTT.

The rearrangement uses TRBV2 and TRBJ2-3, with 7 bases that match TRBD2. Trimming took 4 bases from V and 4 from J; bases not matched to a gene: 11. The CDR3 loop spans 16 amino acids. The germline CDR1 and CDR2 sequences are SNHLY and FYNNEI. This chain's CDR3 is CASSVGGGSGSDTQYF. CDR3 sequence (DNA): TGTGCCAGCAGTGTGGGTGGCGGGAGTGGATCAGATACGCAGTATTTT.

On this clone: Mismatch with germline at one junction end may stem from a read error. The J gene is TRBJ2-1, the V gene TRBV7-7; TRBD1 matches at 10 bases. The CDR3 extends over 14 amino acids. Germline V gives CDR1 SSHAT, CDR2 FNYEAQ (reference sequence). DNA for the CDR3: TGTGCTAGCAGCCCGGACAGGGGGTACAATGAGCAGTTCTTC. Translating it yields CASSPDRGYNEQFF.

The rearrangement links TRBV21-1 to TRBJ1-5. TRBV21-1 has pseudogene status. The CDR3 covers 14 residues. In nucleotides, the CDR3 is TGTGCCAGCAGCACTAGACGGGAGCATCAGCCCCAGCATTTT. Its protein product is CASSTRREHQPQHF.

This chain connects TRBV7-6 to TRBJ1-5; TRBD1 is a possible D gene (6 bases). CDR1 SGHVS and CDR2 FNYEAQ come from the germline V gene. Trimming shortened V by 5 bases and J by 8 bases, and 19 bases separated the two germline ends. The length of the CDR3 is 15 residues. The CDR3 DNA reads as TGTGCCAGCAGCCCTACCCTAACAGGGACGGAGCCCCAGCATTTT. It encodes CASSPTLTGTEPQHF.

This sequence joins TRBV9 and TRBJ2-7; possibly TRBD1 for D (6 bases). Trimming stripped 4 bases from V and 5 bases from J, with 13 bases between. Germline V CDR1 and CDR2: SGDLS, YYNGEE. The CDR3 sequence is 13 residues long. CDR3 DNA sequence: TGTGCCAGCAGCCCTCACCACAGGGACGAGCAGTACTTC. As protein: CASSPHHRDEQYF.

This clone appeared once. J is TRBJ1-5 and V is TRBV4-2; weak D call: TRBD1 (6 bases). V was clipped by 0 bases and J by 3 bases, with 9 bases between them. Germline V gene data show CDR1 as LGHNA and CDR2 as YNFKEQ. There are 15 residues in the CDR3. CDR3 nucleotides: TGTGCCAGCAGCCAAGAAACAGGGAACAATCAGCCCCAGCATTTT. This codes for CASSQETGNNQPQHF.

The chain carries TRBV27 and TRBJ2-2, with unresolved D. The CDR3 spans 14 residues. Trimming pared 5 bases from V and 1 base from J, leaving 8 bases between. Germline values: CDR1 MNHEY, CDR2 SMNVEV (reference sequence). The CDR3 region is CASSRYMNTGELFF. In DNA, the CDR3 is TGTGCCAGCAGTAGATACATGAACACCGGGGAGCTGTTTTTT.

V is TRBV30 and J is TRBJ1-3; D is undetermined. This CDR3 comprises 11 residues. V was cut by 0 bases and J by 7 bases, with 4 bases left in between. Germline V gene data show CDR1 as GTSNPN and CDR2 as SVGIG (reference sequence). The CDR3 DNA reads as TGTGCCTGGAGTGTACAGAACACCATATATTTT. Translating it yields CAWSVQNTIYF.

The CDR3 DNA follows: TGTGCCAGCAGCGTAGGGACAGGGGACTACGAGCAGTACTTC. It is translated as CASSVGTGDYEQYF. The V and J genes are TRBV9 and TRBJ2-7; 9 bases fit TRBD1. Germline CDR1 reads SGDLS; CDR2 reads YYNGEE. V dropped 0 bases and J dropped 3; count of bases not matched to a gene: 1. The CDR3 contains 14 residues.

In DNA, the CDR3 is TGTGCCAGCAGTCTCGGGGTGAACACTGAAGCTTTCTTT. Translation: CASSLGVNTEAFF. The chain links TRBV12-3 or TRBV12-4 to TRBJ1-1; D unclear. The length of the CDR3 is 13 residues. V gave up 5 bases and J gave up 0 bases, with 7 bases separating them.

This clone was seen a handful of times. The chain recombines TRBV6-5 with TRBJ1-2, with TRBD1 matching 8 bases. V was pared by 7 bases and J by 7 bases, with 5 bases of the junction left unmatched. This CDR3 contains 12 residues. CDR1 is MNHEY and CDR2 is SVGAGI in the germline V gene. The CDR3 spells CASMGDRGGYTF. The CDR3 DNA sequence: TGTGCCAGCATGGGTGACAGGGGTGGCTACACCTTC.

V is TRBV18 and J is TRBJ2-7, with D unclear. In germline, CDR1 is KGHSH, CDR2 LQKENI. This CDR3 contains 13 residues. V shed 4 bases and J shed 2 bases, with 9 bases lying between them. The CDR3 reads CASSLREAYEQYF. CDR3 DNA sequence: TGTGCCAGCTCACTCAGAGAGGCCTACGAGCAGTACTTC.

The rearrangement uses TRBV6-2 or TRBV6-3 and TRBJ2-3, with 7 bases lining up with TRBD2. This CDR3 spans 14 amino acids. Germline lookup yields CDR1 MNHEY and CDR2 SVGEGT. Unmatched junction bases numbered 3, after V lost 2 bases and J lost 4 bases. The CDR3 spells CASSYGEGPDTQYF. As DNA, the CDR3 is TGTGCCAGCAGTTACGGGGAGGGGCCAGATACGCAGTATTTT.

This clone appeared a few times. The chain is built from TRBV5-5 and TRBJ1-5; D is possibly TRBD1 (5 bases). The CDR3 consists of 15 residues. Germline CDR1 is SGHKS and CDR2 is YYEKEE (reference sequence). Trimming removed 4 bases from V and 6 bases from J, with 17 bases in between. The CDR3 spells CASSPQIGGSQPQHF. The CDR3 nucleotides are TGTGCCAGCAGCCCCCAGATTGGGGGGAGTCAGCCCCAGCATTTT.

The chain employs TRBV7-8 and TRBJ1-2, with 7 bases lining up with TRBD1. The CDR3 runs to 15 residues. Trimming took 5 bases from V and 3 from J; bases not matched to a gene: 9. Germline lookup yields CDR1 SGHVS and CDR2 FQNEAQ. The CDR3 sequence: CASSPGTVVYYGYTF. The CDR3 nucleotides are TGTGCCAGCAGCCCCGGGACAGTTGTTTACTATGGCTACACCTTC.

V gene TRBV7-2 combines with J gene TRBJ1-3; TRBD1 matches 8 bases. Trimming cost V 5 bases and J 2 bases; bases outside gene matches: 8. The CDR3 has 16 amino acids. Germline V gene lookup returns CDR1 SGHTA and CDR2 FQGNSA. The CDR3 is CASSVRTGPPGNTIYF. DNA of the CDR3: TGTGCCAGCAGCGTCCGGACAGGGCCCCCTGGAAACACCATATATTTT.

CDR3 amino acids: CASSDSSTGQNTDTQYF. CDR3 nucleotide sequence: TGTGCCAGCAGTGACTCTTCGACCGGACAAAACACAGATACGCAGTATTTT. The chain uses TRBV6-4 and TRBJ2-3, with a possible D match to TRBD1 (5 bases). Germline V gene sequence: CDR1 MRHNA, CDR2 SNTAGT. The V and J ends lost 0 bases and 2 bases respectively, with 15 bases between them. The CDR3 runs to 17 residues.

The chain carries TRBV7-3 and TRBJ2-7; D perhaps matches TRBD1 (5 bases). Trimming removed 5 bases from V and 0 bases from J, with 11 bases in between. The CDR3 extends over 14 amino acids. Germline V gene lookup returns CDR1 SGHTA and CDR2 FQGTGA. The CDR3 sequence: CASSRTGPSYEQYF. The CDR3 DNA sequence: TGTGCCAGCAGCCGCACAGGTCCCTCCTACGAGCAGTACTTC.

The chain combines TRBV28 with TRBJ2-3; the D gene is possibly TRBD1 (6 bases). Germline V lookup: CDR1 MDHEN, CDR2 SYDVKM. The germline V and J ends were trimmed by 3 bases and 2 bases, with 12 bases remaining between them. The CDR3 has 15 residues. In DNA form, the CDR3 reads TGTGCCAGCAGTTTCGCAGGGGCGATCACAGATACGCAGTATTTT. Translation gives CASSFAGAITDTQYF.

The genes are TRBV20-1 and TRBJ1-1; D remains unclear. CDR3 length: 10 amino acids. V was shortened by 3 bases and J by 8 bases, with 7 bases between the two germline ends. Germline CDR1 reads DFQATT; CDR2 reads SNEGSKA (reference sequence). The CDR3 spells CSASRLEAFF. CDR3 sequence (DNA): TGCAGTGCTAGCCGCCTAGAAGCTTTCTTT.

V is TRBV29-1 and J is TRBJ2-5, with D tentatively TRBD1 (8 bases). V lost 7 bases, J lost 5 bases, and 17 bases lay in between. There are 13 residues in the CDR3. CDR1 and CDR2 from the germline V gene are SQVTM and ANQGSEA. The CDR3 DNA sequence: TGCAGCGCTGCCGGACAGGGAGGGGAGACCCAGTACTTC. Protein sequence: CSAAGQGGETQYF.

The chain uses TRBV15 and TRBJ2-7; no clear D gene. Germline assignment: CDR1 LNHNV and CDR2 YYDKDF (reference sequence). V was clipped by 0 bases and J by 0 bases, with 6 bases between them. This CDR3 spans 14 amino acids. In DNA, the CDR3 is TGTGCCACCAGCAGAGAGGGCAGCTCCTACGAGCAGTACTTC. It specifies CATSREGSSYEQYF. The variable domain in full, with the rest retrieved from reference TRBV15 and TRBJ2-7, is DAMVIQNPRYQVTQFGKPVTLSCSQTLNHNVMYWYQQKSSQAPKLLFHYYDKDFNNEADTPDNFQSRRPNTSFCFLDIRSPGLGDTAMYLCATSREGSSYEQYFGPGTRLTVT.